These T cell receptor beta chains were read from a single sample in a study of human T cells and chemical hapten exposure. TCRdb reanalysed the RACE reads using MiXCR and keeps one entry per CDR3 protein. The table lists approximately 350,000 distinct CDR3 sequences, under 6.5% of them singletons. The material sequenced was whole blood, taken in connection with sensitization to the hapten diphenylcyclopropenone (DPC). All receptors come from a woman younger than 30 with alopecia areata. Some clones in this sample may be carry-over from other donors' samples. The CDR3 runs from the conserved cysteine through the conserved F or W. A D gene is named only where the DNA matches it firmly. The size field is filled for only some rows; it gives once, few, many or a size class.

clone_size	d_call	j_call	v_call	cdr3_nt	cdr3_aa
few	-	TRBJ1-5	TRBV12-3/TRBV12-4	TGTGCCAGCAGTTTTAATCGGGAAGAAAGGTTTCATTTT	CASSFNREERFHF
-	-	TRBJ1-5	TRBV29-1	TGCAGCGTCCGGGACTTTAATCAGCCCCAGCATTTT	CSVRDFNQPQHF
many	-	TRBJ1-1	TRBV20-1	TGCAGTGCTAGAGGGGGAGGAATAGAGGGCACTGAAGCTTTCTTT	CSARGGGIEGTEAFF
many	TRBD1	TRBJ1-1	TRBV10-3	TGTGCCATCAGCCTCGGACAGGTGGTGACTGAAGCTTTCTTT	CAISLGQVVTEAFF
few	-	TRBJ2-7	TRBV7-6	TGTGCCAGCAGCTTAGCCCCCTTCTCACCTGTAAGATCCTACGAGCAGTACTTC	CASSLAPFSPVRSYEQYF
many	-	TRBJ1-1	TRBV5-6	TGTGCCAGCAGCTTGGGACAGCTCGCTGAAGCTTTCTTT	CASSLGQLAEAFF
many	TRBD1	TRBJ1-4	TRBV7-2	TGTGCCAGCAGCTTAGCGACAGGGGGCCTTGAAAAACTGTTTTTT	CASSLATGGLEKLFF
many	TRBD1	TRBJ1-1	TRBV7-2	TGTGCCAGCAGCTGGGACAGGGGGACTGAAGCTTTCTTT	CASSWDRGTEAFF
-	TRBD1	TRBJ1-4	TRBV15	TGTGCCACCAGCACGGGACAGTCGAAAGAAAAACTGTTTTTT	CATSTGQSKEKLFF
-	TRBD2	TRBJ2-2	TRBV11-2	TGTGCCAGCAGCTTACAGAGCGGGGGGGCCGGGGAGCTGTTTTTT	CASSLQSGGAGELFF
-	-	TRBJ1-1	TRBV7-2	TGTGCCAGCAGCTTAGCTACGGCGATGAACACTGAAGCTTTCTTT	CASSLATAMNTEAFF
many	-	TRBJ2-3	TRBV7-2	TGTGCCAGCAGCTTAGTCATTCCAGATACGCAGTATTTT	CASSLVIPDTQYF
-	TRBD2	TRBJ2-4	TRBV7-8	TGTGCCAGCAGCTTAGTAGGCGGGACTAGTTTTTTAGCCAAAAACATTCAGTACTTC	CASSLVGGTSFLAKNIQYF
few	-	TRBJ2-1	TRBV6-5	TGTGCCAGCAGTTACTCGTTGGTCAATGAGCAGTTCTTC	CASSYSLVNEQFF
once	TRBD1	TRBJ1-2	TRBV3-1	TGTGCCAGCAGAGGGACAGGAGGAACTAACTATGGCTACACCTTC	CASRGTGGTNYGYTF
-	-	TRBJ1-4	TRBV10-3	TGTGCCAGCTCCGGGACACAGCAAACTAATGAAAAACTGTTTTTT	CASSGTQQTNEKLFF
many	-	TRBJ1-2	TRBV2	TGTGCCAGCAGTGAGAAACCAAGCTATGGCTACACCTTC	CASSEKPSYGYTF
-	-	TRBJ2-7	TRBV5-1	TGCGCCAGCAGCGGAACTACCACAGGGTACGAGCAGTACTTC	CASSGTTTGYEQYF
-	-	TRBJ2-1	TRBV3-1	TGTGCCAGCAGCCAAGCGGAAGCGGGCCAGGTTAATGAGCAGTTCTTC	CASSQAEAGQVNEQFF
many	TRBD2	TRBJ2-3	TRBV20-1	TGCAGTGCTACTAGCGGGGGGCGAAGCACAGATACGCAGTATTTT	CSATSGGRSTDTQYF
many	-	TRBJ1-5	TRBV12-3/TRBV12-4	TGTGCCAGCAGTTTAGTTTTCCGCGGTAATCAGCCCCAGCATTTT	CASSLVFRGNQPQHF
-	-	TRBJ1-1	TRBV12-5	TGTGCTAGTGGTTTGAATAGGGAACTCTATTCCGGACGCACTGAAGCTTTCTTT	CASGLNRELYSGRTEAFF
few	-	TRBJ2-1	TRBV6-1	TGTGCCAGCAGTACCCGTTTGGACTCCTACAATGAGCAGTTCTTC	CASSTRLDSYNEQFF
few	TRBD1	TRBJ2-3	TRBV6-1	TGTGCCGGGCACAAGGAGACAGGGGGGAGATGGGGAGTTAGCACAGATACGCAGTATTTT	CAGHKETGGRWGVSTDTQYF
many	-	TRBJ1-6	TRBV6-6	TGTGCCAGCAGTTATTCGGGGGGCGTTAGGAATTCACCCCTCCACTTT	CASSYSGGVRNSPLHF
few	-	TRBJ2-1	TRBV7-2	TGTGCCAGCAGCTTAGTAAGCCTAGCGACTTCCTACAATGAGCAGTTCTTC	CASSLVSLATSYNEQFF
-	-	TRBJ2-1	TRBV4-3	TGCGCCAGCAGCCAAGGCGTAGCCTCAGGCTTTGGGTTCTTC	CASSQGVASGFGFF
many	TRBD1	TRBJ1-3	TRBV7-9	TGTGCCAGCAGCCCCTCCGGGACAGGGGTTTCTGGAAACACCATATATTTT	CASSPSGTGVSGNTIYF
-	-	TRBJ2-2	TRBV2	TGTGCCAGCAGTGGGGTGACTGGTCCTCCGAACACCGGGGAGCTGTTTTTT	CASSGVTGPPNTGELFF
few	-	TRBJ1-1	TRBV20-1	TGCAGTGCTAGGATTCCAGGGACGAACACTGAAGCTTTCTTT	CSARIPGTNTEAFF
-	TRBD1	TRBJ1-2	TRBV20-1	TGCAGTGCCAGACCCCCGACAGGGACTTGGCGAGGCTATGGCTACACCTTC	CSARPPTGTWRGYGYTF
few	-	TRBJ2-1	TRBV4-1	TGCGCCAGCAGCCAACCTGGGGCCCGCTCCTACAATGAGCAGTTCTTC	CASSQPGARSYNEQFF
-	-	TRBJ2-7	TRBV4-1	TGCGCCAGCAGCCTTTATTTCGGGGGCGAGCAGTACTTC	CASSLYFGGEQYF
few	-	TRBJ2-3	TRBV28	TGTGCCAGCAGTGGGCAGAAAACTAGCACAGATACGCAGTATTTT	CASSGQKTSTDTQYF
few	-	TRBJ1-1	TRBV6-2/TRBV6-3	TGTGCCAGCAGTCGCGCAACAAGGGTAGGGACTGAAGCTTTCTTT	CASSRATRVGTEAFF